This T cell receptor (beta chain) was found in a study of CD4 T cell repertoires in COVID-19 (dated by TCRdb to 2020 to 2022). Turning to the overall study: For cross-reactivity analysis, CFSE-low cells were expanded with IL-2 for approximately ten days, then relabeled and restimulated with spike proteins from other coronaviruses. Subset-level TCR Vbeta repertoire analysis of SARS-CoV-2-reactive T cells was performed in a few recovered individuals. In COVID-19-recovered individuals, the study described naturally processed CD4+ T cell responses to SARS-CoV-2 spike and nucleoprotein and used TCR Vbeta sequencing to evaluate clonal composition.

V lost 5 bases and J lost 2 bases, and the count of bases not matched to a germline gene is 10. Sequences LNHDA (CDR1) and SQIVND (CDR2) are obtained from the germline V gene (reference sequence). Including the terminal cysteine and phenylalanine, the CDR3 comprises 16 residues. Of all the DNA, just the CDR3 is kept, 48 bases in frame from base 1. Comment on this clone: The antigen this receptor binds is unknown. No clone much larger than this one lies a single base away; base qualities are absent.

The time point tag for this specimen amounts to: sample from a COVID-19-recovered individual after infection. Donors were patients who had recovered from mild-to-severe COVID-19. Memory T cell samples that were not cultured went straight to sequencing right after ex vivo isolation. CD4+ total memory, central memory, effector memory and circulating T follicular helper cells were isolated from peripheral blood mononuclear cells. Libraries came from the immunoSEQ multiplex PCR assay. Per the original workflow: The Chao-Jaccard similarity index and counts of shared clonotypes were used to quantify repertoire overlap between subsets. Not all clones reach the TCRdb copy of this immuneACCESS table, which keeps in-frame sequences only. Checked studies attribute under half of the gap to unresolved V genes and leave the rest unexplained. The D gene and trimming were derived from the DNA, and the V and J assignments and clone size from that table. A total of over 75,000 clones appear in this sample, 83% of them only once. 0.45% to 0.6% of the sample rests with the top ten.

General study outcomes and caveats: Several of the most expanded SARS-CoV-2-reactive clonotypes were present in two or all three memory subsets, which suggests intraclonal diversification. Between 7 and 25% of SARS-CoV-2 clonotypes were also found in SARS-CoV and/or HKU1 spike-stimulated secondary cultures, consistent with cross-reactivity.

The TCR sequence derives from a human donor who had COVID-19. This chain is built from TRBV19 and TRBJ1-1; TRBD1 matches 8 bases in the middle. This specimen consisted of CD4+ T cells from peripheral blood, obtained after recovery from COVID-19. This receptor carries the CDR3 CASSARRDRHNTEAFF. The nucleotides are TGTGCCAGTAGTGCTCGCCGGGACAGGCACAACACTGAAGCTTTCTTT.